Shown below are 11 T cell receptor beta chains from a single sample sequenced in a study of blood T cell repertoires in COVID-19. Sequenced by immunoSEQ multiplex PCR; TCRdb stores in-frame clones only, minus some. The table has approximately 100,000 clones, roughly 85% seen once; the top ten hold 2% to 2.5%. The material sequenced was peripheral blood. These receptors were obtained from a human donor in a cohort sampled during active COVID-19.

The J gene is TRBJ1-2, the V gene TRBV6-5, with D perhaps matching TRBD1 (6 bases). CDR3 length: 15 residues. V was clipped by 6 bases and J by 4 bases, with 18 bases between them. Germline V gene lookup returns CDR1 MNHEY and CDR2 SVGAGI. The CDR3 nucleotides read TGTGCCAGCAGCAGGGGAGGGAATGGGGTCTATGGCTACACCTTC. It yields the protein CASSRGGNGVYGYTF.

This clone was detected once. The gene calls are TRBV28 and TRBJ2-1; no firm D call. CDR1 is MDHEN and CDR2 is SYDVKM in the germline V gene. Trimming took off 1 base at V and 2 bases at J, with 9 bases between the two ends. The CDR3 loop spans 15 amino acids. The CDR3 loop reads CASSLLRDTYNEQFF. DNA for the CDR3: TGTGCCAGCAGTTTATTGCGCGACACCTACAATGAGCAGTTCTTC.

This chain joins TRBV11-2 and TRBJ2-5; no clear D. CDR3 length: 12 residues. Trimming took off 3 bases at V and 5 bases at J, with 7 bases between the two ends. Germline CDR1 SGHAT, CDR2 FQNNGV. CDR3 protein: CASSLWAETQYF. CDR3 DNA sequence: TGTGCCAGCAGCTTGTGGGCTGAGACCCAGTACTTC.

V usage is TRBV28 and J usage is TRBJ2-2; the D is unclear. Germline V lookup: CDR1 MDHEN, CDR2 SYDVKM. The length of the CDR3 is 15 residues. Trimming took off 5 bases at V and 3 bases at J, with 13 bases between the two ends. CDR3 residues: CASSISSSYTGELFF. The CDR3 coding sequence is TGTGCCAGCAGTATCTCTAGTTCCTACACCGGGGAGCTGTTTTTT.

This chain links TRBV24-1 with TRBJ2-5; tentative D call: TRBD2 (6 bases). This CDR3 comprises 13 residues. V was cut by 3 bases and J by 5 bases, with 9 bases left in between. CDR1 is KGHDR, CDR2 SFDVKD, per germline. The CDR3 reads CATSDPRGETQYF. CDR3 DNA: TGTGCCACCAGTGATCCACGGGGGGAGACCCAGTACTTC.

The chain carries TRBV7-2 and TRBJ1-2; 7 nucleotides agree with TRBD1. CDR3 length: 15 amino acids. Unmatched junction bases numbered 8, after V lost 3 bases and J lost 4 bases. Germline V lookup: CDR1 SGHTA, CDR2 FQGNSA. The CDR3 bases are TGTGCCAGCAGCTTGTTAGGGGGCCAGGGCTATGGCTACACCTTC. This sequence encodes CASSLLGGQGYGYTF.

This rearrangement joins TRBV28 to TRBJ1-4; 8 nucleotides agree with TRBD1. CDR1 is MDHEN, CDR2 SYDVKM, per germline. The CDR3 spans 16 residues. J was trimmed by 0 bases and V by 6 bases; bases with no gene match: 6. The CDR3 here is CASSLPQGATNEKLFF. Here the CDR3 DNA reads TGTGCCAGCAGCCTCCCACAGGGGGCAACTAATGAAAAACTGTTTTTT. Complete variable domain (other parts from reference TRBV28 and TRBJ1-4): DVKVTQSSRYLVKRTGEKVFLECVQDMDHENMFWYRQDPGLGLRLIYFSYDVKMKEKGDIPEGYSVSREKKERFSLILESASTNQTSMYLCASSLPQGATNEKLFFGSGTQLSVL.

The V call is TRBV27, the J call TRBJ1-1; 8 bases match TRBD1. The V and J ends lost 5 bases and 3 bases, in that order; junction bases with no gene match: 8. The CDR3 runs to 15 residues. Germline lookup yields CDR1 MNHEY and CDR2 SMNVEV (reference sequence). In DNA form, the CDR3 reads TGTGCCAGCAGTCCCCTGACGACAGGGGACACTGAAGCTTTCTTT. Protein: CASSPLTTGDTEAFF.

The CDR3 nucleotides are TGTGCCAGCGCTGACAACAGTGCTAATTCACCCCTCCACTTT. Protein: CASADNSANSPLHF. This chain joins TRBV2 and TRBJ1-6; D gene unclear. V was cut by 8 bases and J by 6 bases, with 14 bases left in between. Germline CDR1 and CDR2: SNHLY and FYNNEI. This CDR3 region has 14 residues.

J is TRBJ1-1 and V is TRBV7-9, with D perhaps TRBD1 (5 bases). The CDR3 consists of 17 residues. The germline V gene encodes CDR1 SEHNR and CDR2 FQNEAQ (reference sequence). Deletions cut 0 bases from V and 0 bases from J, with 14 bases between. CDR3: CASSLAHRTGMNTEAFF. As DNA, the CDR3 is TGTGCCAGCAGCTTAGCCCACAGGACGGGTATGAACACTGAAGCTTTCTTT.

CDR3 coding DNA: TGTGCCAGCAGCCCGGACAGGGGGAACACTGAAGCTTTCTTT. Translation: CASSPDRGNTEAFF. V usage is TRBV11-3 and J usage is TRBJ1-1, with 9 bases aligning to TRBD1. The CDR3 is 14 amino acids. Germline V gives CDR1 SGHNT, CDR2 YENEEA. Trimming removed 5 bases from V and 1 base from J; junction bases left unmatched: 2.